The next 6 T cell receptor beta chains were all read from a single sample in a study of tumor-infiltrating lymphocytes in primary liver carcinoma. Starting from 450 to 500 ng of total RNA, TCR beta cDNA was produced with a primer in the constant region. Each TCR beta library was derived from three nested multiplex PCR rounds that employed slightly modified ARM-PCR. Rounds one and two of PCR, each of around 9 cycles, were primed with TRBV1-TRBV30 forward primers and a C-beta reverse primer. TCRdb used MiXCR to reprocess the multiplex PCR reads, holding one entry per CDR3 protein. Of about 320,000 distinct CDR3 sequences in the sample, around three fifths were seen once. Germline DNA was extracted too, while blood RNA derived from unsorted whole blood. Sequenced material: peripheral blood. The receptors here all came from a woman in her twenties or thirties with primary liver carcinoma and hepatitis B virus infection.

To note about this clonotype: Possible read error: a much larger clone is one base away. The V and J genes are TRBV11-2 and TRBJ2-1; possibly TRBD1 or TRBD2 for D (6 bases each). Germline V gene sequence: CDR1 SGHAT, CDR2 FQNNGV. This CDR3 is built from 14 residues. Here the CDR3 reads CTSSLGGSHNEQFF. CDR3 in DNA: TGTACCAGCAGCTTAGGGGGGAGCCACAATGAGCAGTTCTTC.

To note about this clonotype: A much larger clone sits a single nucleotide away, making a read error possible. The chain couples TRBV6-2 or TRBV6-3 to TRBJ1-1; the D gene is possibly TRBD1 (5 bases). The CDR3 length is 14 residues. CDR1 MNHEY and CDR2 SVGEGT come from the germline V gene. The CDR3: CVSSYKGRSPEAFF. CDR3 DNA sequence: TGTGTCAGCAGTTACAAGGGGAGGTCGCCTGAAGCTTTCTTT.

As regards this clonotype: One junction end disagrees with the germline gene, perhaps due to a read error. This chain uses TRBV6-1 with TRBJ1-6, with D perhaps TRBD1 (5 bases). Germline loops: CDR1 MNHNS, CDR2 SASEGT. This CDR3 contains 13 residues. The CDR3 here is CSSSERGGSPLHF. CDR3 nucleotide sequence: TGTTCCAGCAGTGAAAGGGGCGGCTCACCCCTCCACTTT.

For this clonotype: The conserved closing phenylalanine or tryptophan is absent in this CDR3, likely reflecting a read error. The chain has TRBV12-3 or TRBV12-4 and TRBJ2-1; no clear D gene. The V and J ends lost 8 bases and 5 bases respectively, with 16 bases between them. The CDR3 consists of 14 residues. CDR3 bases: TGTGCCAGCCTCATAGCTCCCTTCGACAATGAGCAGTTCTCC. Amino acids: CASLIAPFDNEQFS.

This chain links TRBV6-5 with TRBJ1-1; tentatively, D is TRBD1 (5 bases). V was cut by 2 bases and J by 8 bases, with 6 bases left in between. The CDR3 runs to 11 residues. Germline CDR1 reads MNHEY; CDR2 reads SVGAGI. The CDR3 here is CASSYDREAFF. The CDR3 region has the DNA TGTGCCAGCAGTTACGACAGAGAAGCTTTCTTT.

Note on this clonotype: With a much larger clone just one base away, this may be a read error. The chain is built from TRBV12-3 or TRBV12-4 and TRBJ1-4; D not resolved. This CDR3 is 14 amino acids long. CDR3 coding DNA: TGTGCCGGCAGTTCTGGGAGCGGAGGTGAAAAACTGTTTTTT. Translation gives CAGSSGSGGEKLFF.